This T cell receptor beta chain was documented in a study of beta chain features in type 1 diabetes. Only a few counts were recorded for this clone. Sequencing targeted expressed TCRB transcripts, as all isolated RNA had been reverse transcribed. Profiled with immunoSEQ multiplex PCR; TCRdb holds only in-frame clones, not every one. This table has over 15,000 clones, about 55% appearing once. V lost 6 bases and J lost 5; bases outside the gene matches: 4. The germline V gene has CDR1 SQVTM and CDR2 ANQGSEA. The CDR3 runs 13 residues. The chain has TRBV29-1 and TRBJ2-3; 11 nucleotides match TRBD1. Sample: stem cell memory CD4+ T cells from blood. The clonotype comes from a woman younger than 30 in good health. CDR3 DNA sequence: TGCAGCGTGGGACAGGGGGTGAGAGATACGCAGTATTTT. Its translation is CSVGQGVRDTQYF.